These 23 T cell receptor beta chains came from one sample sequenced in a study of T cell repertoires and HLA-DP antigens. Their cognate antigens are unknown. This table comes from immunoSEQ multiplex PCR, and its TCRdb copy is limited to in-frame clones, with some not included. In the table there are some 110,000 clones, 90% to 95% of which are singletons. The sequencing sample was made of CD4+ T cells from PBMCs. All receptors derive from a woman under 30 in good health and CMV-seronegative.

This rearrangement joins TRBV18 to TRBJ2-7; 8 nucleotides match TRBD1. The germline V gene encodes CDR1 KGHSH and CDR2 LQKENI. The trim removed 6 bases at V and 0 bases at J, leaving 4 bases unmatched. CDR3 length: 14 residues. CDR3 sequence: CASSSGTGSYEQYF. The CDR3 nucleotides are TGTGCCAGCTCTTCCGGGACAGGCTCCTACGAGCAGTACTTC.

The chain employs TRBV2 and TRBJ2-5, with 7 bases matching TRBD1. Germline lookup yields CDR1 SNHLY and CDR2 FYNNEI. The CDR3 has 14 amino acids. V was pared by 4 bases and J by 2 bases, with 4 bases of the junction left unmatched. CDR3 region: CASSAQGNQETQYF. The CDR3 DNA is TGTGCCAGCAGTGCACAGGGGAATCAAGAGACCCAGTACTTC.

This chain connects TRBV10-1 to TRBJ2-7, with 7 nucleotides matching TRBD1. This CDR3 region has 13 residues. CDR1 is WNHNN and CDR2 is SYGVQD in the germline V gene (reference sequence). The J segment lost 2 bases and the V segment lost 7 bases, leaving 5 bases of the junction unmatched. For the CDR3, the DNA is TGCGCCAGCAACTCCGGGACAGCCTACGAGCAGTACGTC. Its translation: CASNSGTAYEQYV.

The gene calls are TRBV28 and TRBJ1-4; no reliable D call. Trimming removed 2 bases from V and 5 bases from J, with 15 bases in between. Germline loops: CDR1 MDHEN, CDR2 SYDVKM. This CDR3 has 16 residues. This CDR3 is CASSLITERLNEKLFF. CDR3 DNA: TGTGCCAGCAGTTTAATAACTGAAAGATTAAATGAAAAACTGTTTTTT.

V usage is TRBV2 and J usage is TRBJ1-5; no reliable D call. Germline CDR1 SNHLY, CDR2 FYNNEI. The CDR3 runs 14 residues. V was clipped by 6 bases and J by 9 bases, with 18 bases between them. CDR3 amino acids: CASSPGPQEGPQHF. The DNA of the CDR3 is TGTGCCAGCAGCCCCGGCCCGCAAGAGGGGCCCCAGCATTTT.

The chain recombines TRBV7-8 with TRBJ2-5; 9 nucleotides align to TRBD2. V lost 5 bases and J lost 2; bases outside the gene matches: 6. The CDR3 is 15 residues long. In germline, CDR1 is SGHVS, CDR2 FQNEAQ. DNA of the CDR3: TGTGCCAGCAGCAGGACTAGCGAGTTTCAAGAGACCCAGTACTTC. The encoded protein is CASSRTSEFQETQYF.

J is TRBJ1-5 and V is TRBV11-2; perhaps TRBD1 as D (6 bases). CDR1 is SGHAT and CDR2 is FQNNGV in the germline V gene. With 5 bases removed from V and 6 bases from J, the gap between germline ends came to 14 bases. CDR3 length: 14 amino acids. The CDR3 nucleotides are TGTGCCAGCAGCCTAGGCGGGGGGCCTCAGCCCCAGCATTTT. Translated: CASSLGGGPQPQHF.

The chain uses TRBV7-3 and TRBJ2-3, with 10 bases matching TRBD2. The trim removed 0 bases at V and 3 bases at J, leaving 0 bases unmatched. The CDR3 spans 15 residues. CDR1 is SGHTA, CDR2 FQGTGA, per germline. CDR3 DNA sequence: TGTGCCAGCAGCTTAACTAGCGGGGGGACAGATACGCAGTATTTT. As protein: CASSLTSGGTDTQYF. The variable domain in full, with the rest retrieved from reference TRBV7-3 and TRBJ2-3, is GAGVSQTPSNKVTEKGKYVELRCDPISGHTALYWYRQSLGQGPEFLIYFQGTGAADDSGLPNDRFFAVRPEGSVSTLKIQRTERGDSAVYLCASSLTSGGTDTQYFGPGTRLTVL.

The chain is built from TRBV6-6 and TRBJ2-2; D not certain. Trimming took off 3 bases at V and 6 bases at J, with 8 bases between the two ends. CDR3 length: 13 residues. The germline CDR1 and CDR2 sequences are MNHNY and SVGAGI (reference sequence). The CDR3 DNA is TGTGCCAGCAGTTATTTAGTCTCCGGGGAGCTGTTTTTT. The encoded protein is CASSYLVSGELFF.

This clone appeared a single time. The gene calls are TRBV5-4 and TRBJ2-1; 8 bases are shared with TRBD1. J was trimmed by 0 bases and V by 3 bases; bases with no gene match: 5. The V gene's germline CDR1 is SGHNT and CDR2 YYREEE (reference sequence). This CDR3 comprises 16 residues. The CDR3 protein is CASSYSGGSSYNEQFF. The DNA for the CDR3 is TGTGCCAGCAGCTACTCAGGGGGCAGCTCCTACAATGAGCAGTTCTTC.

In this sample, this clone turned up once. The chain uses TRBV4-1 and TRBJ2-1, with D hard to call. The CDR3 contains 13 residues. Between the trimmed V and J ends, which lost 1 base and 9 bases, there was a span of 10 bases. Germline lookup yields CDR1 MGHRA and CDR2 YSYEKL. Here the CDR3 reads CASSQAAGPEQFF. The DNA for the CDR3 is TGCGCCAGCAGCCAAGCGGCCGGGCCTGAGCAGTTCTTC.

On this clone itself: An end of the junction differs from the germline gene, which may be a read error. The CDR3 spells CASSQAGTGTYGYTF. The CDR3 bases are TGCGCCAGCAGCCAAGCCGGGACAGGGACCTATGGCTACACCTTC. This chain connects TRBV5-4 to TRBJ1-2, with TRBD1 matching over 9 bases. This CDR3 contains 15 residues. Looked up from germline, CDR1 is SGHNT and CDR2 is YYREEE (reference sequence).

This chain connects TRBV7-3 to TRBJ2-1, with D perhaps matching TRBD2 (5 bases). This CDR3 is 12 amino acids long. Trimming shortened V by 3 bases and J by 7 bases, and 7 bases separated the two germline ends. From germline, CDR1 is SGHTA and CDR2 FQGTGA. CDR3: CASSFTGNEQFF. CDR3 DNA sequence: TGTGCCAGCAGCTTTACGGGAAATGAGCAGTTCTTC. The complete variable domain, with remaining parts taken from reference TRBV7-3 and TRBJ2-1, reads GAGVSQTPSNKVTEKGKYVELRCDPISGHTALYWYRQSLGQGPEFLIYFQGTGAADDSGLPNDRFFAVRPEGSVSTLKIQRTERGDSAVYLCASSFTGNEQFFGPGTRLTVL.

This clone was counted a single time. V and J are TRBV4-3 and TRBJ2-1; D might be TRBD2 (7 bases). CDR1 and CDR2 from the germline V gene are LGHNA and YSLEER. V dropped 0 bases and J dropped 12 bases, with 18 bases sitting between them. The CDR3 is 15 amino acids. CDR3 sequence (DNA): TGCGCCAGCAGCCAAGAAACAGGGACTACAGCTGGGCAGTTCTTC. Amino acids: CASSQETGTTAGQFF.

The chain carries TRBV5-6 and TRBJ2-2; D assignment may be TRBD1 or TRBD2 (5 bases each). CDR1 and CDR2 (germline): SGHDT, YYEEEE. The CDR3 contains 16 residues. The V end was cut by 4 bases, the J end by 3 bases, with 16 bases between. CDR3 coding DNA: TGTGCCAGCAGCACCCGAGGGTCAGGGTACACCGGGGAGCTGTTTTTT. This codes for CASSTRGSGYTGELFF.

The chain carries TRBV11-2 and TRBJ2-7; tentatively, D is TRBD1 (6 bases). The CDR3 sequence is 16 residues long. V lost 5 bases, J lost 4 bases, and 21 bases lay in between. Germline CDR1 and CDR2: SGHAT and FQNNGV. In DNA, the CDR3 is TGTGCCAGCAGCCCTATCGCCCGGGCAGGGGAATACGAGCAGTACTTC. This gives the protein CASSPIARAGEYEQYF.

V gene TRBV5-1 combines with J gene TRBJ1-5; D gene unclear. Germline CDR1 and CDR2: SGHRS and YFSETQ. The CDR3 totals 15 residues. Trimming removed 0 bases at V and 2 bases at J, with 9 bases between. The CDR3 sequence: CASSLVGSGNQPQHF. CDR3 DNA sequence: TGCGCCAGCAGCTTGGTAGGCTCCGGCAATCAGCCCCAGCATTTT.

The V gene is TRBV4-2, the J gene TRBJ2-7, with 10 bases fitting TRBD2. Germline-derived CDR1 and CDR2 are LGHNA and YNFKEQ. The CDR3 has 15 residues. Trimming cost V 4 bases and J 7 bases; bases outside gene matches: 10. DNA for the CDR3: TGTGCCAGCAGCCCTTCGGGGCTAGCGGGAGCTGAGCAGTACTTC. It encodes CASSPSGLAGAEQYF.

The chain couples TRBV9 to TRBJ2-1; no definite D call. V lost 4 bases and J 0 bases, leaving 5 bases between the germline ends. The CDR3 covers 13 residues. Per the germline V gene, CDR1 is SGDLS and CDR2 is YYNGEE. The CDR3 coding sequence is TGTGCCAGCAGCTTTAACTCCTACAATGAGCAGTTCTTC. Translated: CASSFNSYNEQFF.

This chain links TRBV10-1 with TRBJ1-1; tentative D call: TRBD1 (6 bases). Germline values: CDR1 WNHNN, CDR2 SYGVQD (reference sequence). The CDR3 is 14 residues long. The V end was cut by 6 bases, the J end by 4 bases, with 15 bases between. The CDR3 DNA follows: TGCGCCAGCAGGCCGGGGGGCGAAGGCACTGAAGCTTTCTTT. Protein product: CASRPGGEGTEAFF.

This clone has a single count. The chain joins TRBV6-6 to TRBJ1-1, with 8 positions matching TRBD1. Germline CDR1 is MNHNY and CDR2 is SVGAGI (reference sequence). The CDR3 runs 14 residues. After removal of 7 bases from V and 5 bases from J, the junction contained 9 bases not matched to a gene. This chain's CDR3 is CASIDGQGGTEAFF. The CDR3 DNA reads as TGTGCCAGCATTGATGGACAGGGAGGGACTGAAGCTTTCTTT.

The V call is TRBV28, the J call TRBJ2-2; possibly TRBD1 for D (5 bases). Germline CDR1 is MDHEN and CDR2 is SYDVKM. This CDR3 has 14 amino acids. V gave up 8 bases and J gave up 2 bases, with 12 bases separating them. The CDR3: CASYDRTNTGELFF. The CDR3 region has the DNA TGTGCCAGCTACGACAGAACCAACACCGGGGAGCTGTTTTTT.

Here the CDR3 DNA reads TGTGCCAGCAGACCCCCGGGGGGCAGGAGGAACAATGAGCAGTTCTTC. This encodes CASRPPGGRRNNEQFF. V is TRBV28 and J is TRBJ2-1; tentative D call: TRBD2 (7 bases). Germline CDR1 is MDHEN and CDR2 is SYDVKM. Trimming pared 6 bases from V and 5 bases from J, leaving 20 bases between. The CDR3 totals 16 residues.